Listed here is a single T cell receptor beta chain. Antigen specificity is unknown. The source of the sample is a study of CD8+CD57+ T cells in acquired aplastic anemia. Turning to the study itself: When averaged, DNA from sorted CD4+ and CD8+ cells came to about 3 ug. Whole-study findings and limits: Significance was not reached for CD8+ Simpson's diversity between patients and controls. Overlap between patients and controls comprised roughly 30 CD8+ CDR3 sequences.

Trimming removed 6 bases at V and 5 bases at J, with 13 bases between. The germline V gene encodes CDR1 SGHVS and CDR2 FQNEAQ. The length of the CDR3 is 13 residues. An expansion of CD8+CD57+ cells by flow cytometry had been shown in patients chosen for sequencing. Each of the patients presented with severe acquired aplastic anemia. TCR beta VDJ and CDR3 profiles were obtained from a genomic DNA template. Using its own MiXCR run on the reads, TCRdb lists one record per CDR3 protein. The sample consists of 100,000 to 150,000 distinct CDR3 sequences, roughly 55% of them appearing once. The sequence came from a human donor with aplastic anemia. The sample comprised sorted CD4+, CD8+, or CD8+CD57+ T cells (not recorded which) from PBMCs. The V gene is TRBV7-8, the J gene TRBJ2-5; D is possibly TRBD1 or TRBD2 (6 bases each). The CDR3 nucleotides are TGTGCCAGCAGTGCCCTGGGGGGCGAGACCCAGTACTTC. Translated: CASSALGGETQYF.